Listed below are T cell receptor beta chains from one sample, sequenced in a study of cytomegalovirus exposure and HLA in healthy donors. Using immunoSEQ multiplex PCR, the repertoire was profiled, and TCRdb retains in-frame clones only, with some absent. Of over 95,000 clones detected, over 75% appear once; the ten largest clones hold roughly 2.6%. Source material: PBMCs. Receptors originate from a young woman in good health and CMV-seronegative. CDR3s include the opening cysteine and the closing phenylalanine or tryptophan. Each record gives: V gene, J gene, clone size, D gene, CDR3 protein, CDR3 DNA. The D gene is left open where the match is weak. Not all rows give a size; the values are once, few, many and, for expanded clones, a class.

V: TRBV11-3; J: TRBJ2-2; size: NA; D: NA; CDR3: CASSLGKARGSGSGELFF; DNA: TGTGCCAGCAGCTTAGGCAAAGCGAGGGGGTCAGGATCCGGGGAGCTGTTTTTT
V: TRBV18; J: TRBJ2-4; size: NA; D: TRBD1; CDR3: CASSPLTGLAKNIQYF; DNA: TGTGCCAGCTCACCGTTGACAGGGTTAGCCAAAAACATTCAGTACTTC
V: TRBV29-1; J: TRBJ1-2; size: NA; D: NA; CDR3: CSSSGGTSLPNYGYTF; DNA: TGCAGCTCCTCGGGTGGCACCTCCCTCCCAAACTATGGCTACACCTTC
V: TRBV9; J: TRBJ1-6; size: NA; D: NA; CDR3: CASSARGHSYNSPLHF; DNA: TGTGCCAGCAGCGCCCGGGGACACTCCTATAATTCACCCCTCCACTTT
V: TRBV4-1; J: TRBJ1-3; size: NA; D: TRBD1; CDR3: CASSERRTGSGNTIYF; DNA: TGCGCCAGCAGCGAGAGGCGGACAGGCTCGGGAAACACCATATATTTT
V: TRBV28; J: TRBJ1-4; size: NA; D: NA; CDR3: CASRSRRFEKLFF; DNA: TGTGCCAGCAGATCGCGCAGGTTTGAAAAACTGTTTTTT
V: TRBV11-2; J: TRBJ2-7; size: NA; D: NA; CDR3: CASSLGAGTSYEQYF; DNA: TGTGCCAGCAGCTTAGGAGCGGGTACCTCCTACGAGCAGTACTTC
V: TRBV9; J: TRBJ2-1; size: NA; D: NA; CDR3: CASSVEGLAINEQFF; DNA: TGTGCCAGCAGCGTAGAGGGGCTGGCGATCAATGAGCAGTTCTTC
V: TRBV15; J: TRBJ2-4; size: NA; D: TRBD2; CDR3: CATSRGTSGIPIQYF; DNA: TGTGCCACCAGCAGGGGGACTAGCGGGATTCCCATTCAGTACTTC
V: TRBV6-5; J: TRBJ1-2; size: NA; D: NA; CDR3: CASSSDTYYGYTF; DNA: TGTGCCAGCAGTTCCGACACATACTATGGCTACACCTTC
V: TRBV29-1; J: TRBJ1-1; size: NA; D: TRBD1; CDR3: CSGATGGQTEAFF; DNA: TGCAGCGGTGCGACAGGGGGCCAGACTGAAGCTTTCTTT
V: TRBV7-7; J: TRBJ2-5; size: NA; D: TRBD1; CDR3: CASSPQTGGLGETQYF; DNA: TGTGCCAGCAGCCCGCAGACAGGGGGGCTAGGAGAGACCCAGTACTTC
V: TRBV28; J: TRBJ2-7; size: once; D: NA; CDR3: CASSLYFGRSSYEQYF; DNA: TGTGCCAGCAGTTTATATTTCGGGAGAAGCTCCTACGAGCAGTACTTC
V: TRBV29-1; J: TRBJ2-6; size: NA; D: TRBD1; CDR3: CSAGDRVTGANVLTF; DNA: TGCAGCGCCGGGGACAGGGTAACTGGGGCCAACGTCCTGACTTTC
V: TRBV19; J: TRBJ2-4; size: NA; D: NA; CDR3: CASSIAGVVLAKNIQYF; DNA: TGTGCCAGTAGCATCGCCGGGGTAGTTCTAGCCAAAAACATTCAGTACTTC
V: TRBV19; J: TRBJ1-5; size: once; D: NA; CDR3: CASSIVHSNQPQHF; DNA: TGTGCCAGTAGTATAGTCCATAGCAATCAGCCCCAGCATTTT
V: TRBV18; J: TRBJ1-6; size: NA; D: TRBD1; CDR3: CASSTGGDPYNSPLHF; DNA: TGTGCCAGCTCAACAGGGGGGGACCCGTATAATTCACCCCTCCACTTT
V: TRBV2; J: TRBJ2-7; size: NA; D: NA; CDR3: CASSEQAGQIREQYF; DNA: TGTGCCAGCAGTGAACAGGCAGGTCAAATACGCGAGCAGTACTTC
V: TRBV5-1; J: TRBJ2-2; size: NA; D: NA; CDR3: CASSLNGGVNTGELFF; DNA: TGCGCCAGCAGCTTGAACGGCGGGGTGAACACCGGGGAGCTGTTTTTT
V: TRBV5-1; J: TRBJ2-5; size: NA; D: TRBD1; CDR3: CASSFGQAQETQYF; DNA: TGCGCCAGCAGCTTCGGACAGGCCCAAGAGACCCAGTACTTC
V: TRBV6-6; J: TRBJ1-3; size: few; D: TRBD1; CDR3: CASSGAGGGGNTIYF; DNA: TGTGCCAGCAGTGGGGCAGGGGGCGGTGGAAACACCATATATTTT
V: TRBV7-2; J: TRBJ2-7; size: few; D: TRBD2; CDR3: CASSFGLAAYEQYF; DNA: TGTGCCAGCAGCTTCGGACTAGCGGCATACGAGCAGTACTTC
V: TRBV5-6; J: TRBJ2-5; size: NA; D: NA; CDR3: CASSLGGGPGETQYF; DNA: TGTGCCAGCAGCTTAGGGGGAGGGCCTGGGGAGACCCAGTACTTC
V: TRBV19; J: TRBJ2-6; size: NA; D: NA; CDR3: CASSMRRGTAGANVLTF; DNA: TGTGCCAGTAGTATGAGAAGGGGGACCGCTGGGGCCAACGTCCTGACTTTC
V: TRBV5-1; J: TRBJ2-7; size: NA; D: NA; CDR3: CASSSISATGEQYF; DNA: TGCGCCAGCAGCTCAATTTCCGCGACAGGAGAGCAGTACTTC
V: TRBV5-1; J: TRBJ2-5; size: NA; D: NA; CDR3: CASSLQETQYF; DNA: TGCGCCAGCAGCCTTCAAGAGACCCAGTACTTC
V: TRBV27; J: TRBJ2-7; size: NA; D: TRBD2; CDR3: CASTPFAGGHYEQYF; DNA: TGTGCCAGCACCCCTTTCGCGGGAGGGCATTACGAGCAGTACTTC
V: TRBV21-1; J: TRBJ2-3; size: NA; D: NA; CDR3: CASSRDRGRDTDTQYF; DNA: TGTGCCAGCAGCCGGGACAGGGGGAGAGACACAGATACGCAGTATTTT
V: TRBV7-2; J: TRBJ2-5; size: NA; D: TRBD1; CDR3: CASSLEQGALETQYF; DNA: TGTGCCAGCAGCTTAGAGCAGGGGGCGCTAGAGACCCAGTACTTC
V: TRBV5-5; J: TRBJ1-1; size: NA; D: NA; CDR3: CASSLATGDNTEAFF; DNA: TGTGCCAGCAGCTTGGCCACGGGGGATAACACTGAAGCTTTCTTT
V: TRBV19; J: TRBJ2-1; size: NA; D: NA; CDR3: CASSINYVYNEQFF; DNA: TGTGCCAGTAGTATCAACTACGTGTACAATGAGCAGTTCTTC
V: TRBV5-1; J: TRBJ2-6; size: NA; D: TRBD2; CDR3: CASGGGAFSGANVLTF; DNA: TGCGCCAGCGGCGGGGGTGCCTTTTCCGGGGCCAACGTCCTGACTTTC
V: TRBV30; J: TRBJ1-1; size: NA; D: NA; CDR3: CAWRIQGGEAFF; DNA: TGTGCCTGGCGAATTCAGGGTGGGGAAGCTTTCTTT
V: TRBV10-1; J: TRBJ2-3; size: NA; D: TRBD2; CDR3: CASSPSGGYTDTQYF; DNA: TGCGCCAGCAGTCCTAGCGGGGGTTACACAGATACGCAGTATTTT
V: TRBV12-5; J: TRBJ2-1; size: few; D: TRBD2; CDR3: CASGPPPSGYYNEQFF; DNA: TGTGCTAGTGGTCCCCCCCCTAGCGGATATTACAATGAGCAGTTCTTC
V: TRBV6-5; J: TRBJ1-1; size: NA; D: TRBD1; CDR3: CASTMTGGTNTEAFF; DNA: TGTGCCAGCACGATGACAGGGGGTACGAACACTGAAGCTTTCTTT
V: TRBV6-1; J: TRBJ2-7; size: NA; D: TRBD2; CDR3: CASSDGTSGSFSYEQYF; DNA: TGTGCCAGCAGTGACGGGACTAGCGGGAGCTTCTCCTACGAGCAGTACTTC
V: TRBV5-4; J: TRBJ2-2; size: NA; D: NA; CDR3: CASSLGVRINTGELFF; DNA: TGTGCCAGCAGCTTGGGTGTCAGGATCAACACCGGGGAGCTGTTTTTT
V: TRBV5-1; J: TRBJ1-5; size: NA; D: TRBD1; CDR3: CASSIQGGNQPQHF; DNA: TGCGCCAGCAGCATACAGGGGGGGAATCAGCCCCAGCATTTT
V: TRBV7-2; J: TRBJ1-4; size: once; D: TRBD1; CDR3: CASSPDRGGEKLFF; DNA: TGTGCCAGCAGCCCTGACAGGGGAGGCGAAAAACTGTTTTTT
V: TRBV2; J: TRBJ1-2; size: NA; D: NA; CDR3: CASSEWGVANYGYTF; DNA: TGTGCCAGCAGTGAATGGGGGGTCGCTAACTATGGCTACACCTTC
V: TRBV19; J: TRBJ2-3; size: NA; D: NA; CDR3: CASSAGLATDTQYF; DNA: TGTGCCAGTAGTGCCGGACTTGCCACAGATACGCAGTATTTT
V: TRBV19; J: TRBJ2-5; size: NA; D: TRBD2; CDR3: CASSINGGGQETQYF; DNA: TGTGCCAGTAGTATAAACGGGGGGGGCCAAGAGACCCAGTACTTC
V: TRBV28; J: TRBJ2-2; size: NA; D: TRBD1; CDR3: CASRRTGGTGELFF; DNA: TGTGCCAGCAGACGGACAGGAGGCACCGGGGAGCTGTTTTTT
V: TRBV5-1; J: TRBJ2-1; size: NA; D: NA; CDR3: CASSLYNEQFF; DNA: TGCGCCAGCAGCCTCTACAATGAGCAGTTCTTC
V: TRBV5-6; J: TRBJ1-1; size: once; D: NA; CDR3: CATTGTLNTEAFF; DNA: TGTGCCACCACCGGGACATTGAACACTGAAGCTTTCTTT